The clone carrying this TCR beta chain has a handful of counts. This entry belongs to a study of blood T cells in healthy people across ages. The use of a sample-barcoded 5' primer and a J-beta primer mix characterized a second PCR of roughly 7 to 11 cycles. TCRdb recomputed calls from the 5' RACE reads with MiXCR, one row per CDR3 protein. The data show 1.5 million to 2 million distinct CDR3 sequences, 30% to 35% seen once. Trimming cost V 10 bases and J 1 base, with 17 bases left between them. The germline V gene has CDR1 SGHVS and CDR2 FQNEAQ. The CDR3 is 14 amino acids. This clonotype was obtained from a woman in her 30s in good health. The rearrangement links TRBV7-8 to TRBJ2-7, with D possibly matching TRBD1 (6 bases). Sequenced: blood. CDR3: CATAPLGGSYEQYF. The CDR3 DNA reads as TGTGCCACAGCACCCTTAGGGGGATCCTACGAGCAGTACTTC. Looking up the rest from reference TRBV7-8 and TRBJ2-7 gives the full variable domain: GAGVSQSPRYKVAKRGQDVALRCDPISGHVSLFWYQQALGQGPEFLTYFQNEAQLDKSGLPSDRFFAERPEGSVSTLKIQRTQQEDSAVYLCATAPLGGSYEQYFGPGTRLTVT.